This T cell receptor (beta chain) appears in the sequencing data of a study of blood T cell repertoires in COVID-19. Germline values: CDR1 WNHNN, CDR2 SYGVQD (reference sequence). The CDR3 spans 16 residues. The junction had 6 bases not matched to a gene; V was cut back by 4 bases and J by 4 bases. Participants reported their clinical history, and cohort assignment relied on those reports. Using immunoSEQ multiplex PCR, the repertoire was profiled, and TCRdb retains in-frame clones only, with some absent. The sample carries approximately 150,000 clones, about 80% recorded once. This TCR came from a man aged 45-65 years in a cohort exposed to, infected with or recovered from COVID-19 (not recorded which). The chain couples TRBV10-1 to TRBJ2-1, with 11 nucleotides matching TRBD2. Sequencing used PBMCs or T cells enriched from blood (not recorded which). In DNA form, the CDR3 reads TGCGCCAGCAGTGGAAACCGACTAGCGGGGTACAATGAGCAGTTCTTC. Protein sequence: CASSGNRLAGYNEQFF.